This T cell receptor (beta chain) was retrieved from a study of blood T cell repertoires in COVID-19. Residents of approximately 25 US areas, aged about 18 to 89 years, made up the participants. Authors' data handling: Nucleated cell number was recorded as an estimate derived from reference gene primer amplification. Assay used: immunoSEQ multiplex PCR; TCRdb lists only in-frame clones, some missing. The DNA was the basis for D and trimming; V, J and clone size are from that table. The sample records approximately 490,000 clones, around nine tenths being singletons. The V and J ends lost 3 bases and 1 base, in that order; junction bases with no gene match: 13. CDR3 length equals 19 residues. Germline V CDR1 and CDR2: LGHNT, FRNRAP.

Specimen: PBMCs or T cells enriched from blood (not recorded which). This chain links TRBV12-5 with TRBJ1-5, with 9 nucleotides matching TRBD1. This receptor was identified in a woman aged 55-70 years who had recovered from COVID-19. DNA of the CDR3: TGTGCTAGTGGTTTCGGTGGCGGGACAGGGCCTGCGAGCAATCAGCCCCAGCATTTT. Protein: CASGFGGGTGPASNQPQHF.